The TCR beta chain described here comes from a study of blood T cell repertoires in COVID-19. Study-wide context: Whether acute or convalescent, the COVID-19 samples came from the United States, Italy and Spain. In each case, the material was cDNA or gDNA derived from T cells, B-cell-depleted T cells, or PBMCs.

This clone was counted a few times. Per the original methods: Amplification with reference gene primers provided the estimates of nucleated cell counts. Profiled with immunoSEQ multiplex PCR; TCRdb holds only in-frame clones, not every one. The DNA was the basis for D and trimming; V, J and clone size are from that table. The data contain 140,000 to 150,000 clones, approximately 80% of them singletons. This CDR3 is built from 16 residues. Germline assignment: CDR1 MGHRA and CDR2 YSYEKL. V dropped 4 bases and J dropped 2; count of bases not matched to a gene: 8. The sample consisted of peripheral blood. The chain is built from TRBV4-1 and TRBJ1-5, with 7 bases identical to TRBD1. This receptor was identified in a human donor in a cohort sampled during active COVID-19. DNA for the CDR3: TGCGCCAGCAGCCTGACCAGGGGGGATGGCAATCAGCCCCAGCATTTT. It specifies CASSLTRGDGNQPQHF.